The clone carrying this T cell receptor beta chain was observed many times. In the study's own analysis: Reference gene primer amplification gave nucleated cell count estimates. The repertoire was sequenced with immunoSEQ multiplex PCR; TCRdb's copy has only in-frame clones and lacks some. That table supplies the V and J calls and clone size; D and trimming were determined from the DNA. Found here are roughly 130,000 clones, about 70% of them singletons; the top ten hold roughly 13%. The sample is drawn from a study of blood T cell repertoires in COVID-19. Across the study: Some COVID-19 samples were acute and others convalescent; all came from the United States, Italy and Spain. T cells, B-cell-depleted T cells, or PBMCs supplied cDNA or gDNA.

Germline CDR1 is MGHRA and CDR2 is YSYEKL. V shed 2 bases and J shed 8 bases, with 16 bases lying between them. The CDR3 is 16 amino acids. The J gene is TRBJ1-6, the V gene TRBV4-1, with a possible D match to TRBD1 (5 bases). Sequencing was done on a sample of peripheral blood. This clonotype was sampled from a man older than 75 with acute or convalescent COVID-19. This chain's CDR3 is CASSQSWGPGDSPLHF. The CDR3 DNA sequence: TGCGCCAGCAGCCAAAGTTGGGGCCCTGGGGATTCACCCCTCCACTTT.